These T cell receptor beta chains were read from a single sample in a study of blood T cells in healthy people across ages. TCRdb processed the 5' RACE reads anew with MiXCR; each CDR3 protein has one entry. The table records 650,000 to 1,000,000 distinct CDR3 sequences, 36% of them present only once. Sequencing input: blood. Receptor source: a man between 18 and 29 years old in good health. The CDR3 runs from the conserved cysteine through the conserved F or W. Fields, in order: J gene, D gene, V gene, clone size, CDR3 protein, CDR3 DNA. D genes are given only for firm matches. Size tells how often a clone was seen (once, few, many) or the class of an expanded clone, and some rows leave it out.

>TRBJ2-5|TRBD2|TRBV28|.
CASNFAGTSGEETQYF
TGTGCCAGCAATTTCGCCGGGACTAGCGGGGAAGAGACCCAGTACTTC
>TRBJ2-7|TRBD1|TRBV27|.
CASRRGQVNEQYF
TGTGCCAGCAGGCGGGGACAGGTTAACGAGCAGTACTTC
>TRBJ2-3|.|TRBV15|.
CATSREAGGSTDTQYF
TGTGCCACCAGCAGAGAAGCAGGGGGGTCCACAGATACGCAGTATTTT
>TRBJ1-2|TRBD1|TRBV10-3|few
CAISRTGAWGYTF
TGTGCCATCAGTCGGACAGGGGCGTGGGGCTACACCTTC
>TRBJ1-2|.|TRBV15|.
CATSRDGAGPLGGYTF
TGTGCCACCAGCAGAGATGGGGCAGGCCCCCTCGGTGGCTACACCTTC
>TRBJ2-7|TRBD1|TRBV6-2/TRBV6-3|many
CATSPDRGPLNTYEQYF
TGTGCCACATCCCCGGACAGGGGCCCTCTGAATACCTACGAGCAGTACTTC
>TRBJ2-7|TRBD2|TRBV4-3|.
CASGQDGTSGQYF
TGCGCCAGCGGCCAAGATGGGACTAGCGGACAGTACTTC
>TRBJ2-1|TRBD2|TRBV25-1|.
CASSGGGLAAYNEQFF
TGTGCCAGCAGTGGCGGGGGACTAGCGGCATACAATGAGCAGTTCTTC
>TRBJ2-3|TRBD1|TRBV29-1|.
CSLWTGLNTDTQYF
TGCAGCCTTTGGACAGGGCTAAACACAGATACGCAGTATTTT
>TRBJ2-3|.|TRBV4-3|.
CASSQVGAPSTDTQYF
TGCGCCAGCAGCCAAGTCGGGGCCCCTAGCACAGATACGCAGTATTTT
>TRBJ2-5|.|TRBV20-1|many
CSARDFRVGLETQYF
TGCAGTGCTAGAGATTTTAGGGTTGGGTTAGAGACCCAGTACTTC
>TRBJ2-3|TRBD2|TRBV10-3|few
CAIRGLADDTDTQYF
TGTGCCATCAGGGGACTAGCGGATGACACAGATACGCAGTATTTT
>TRBJ1-4|.|TRBV4-3|.
CASSQDATTNEKLFF
TGCGCCAGCAGCCAAGACGCAACAACTAATGAAAAACTGTTTTTT
>TRBJ2-7|.|TRBV6-5|.
CASSYSPGGYYEQYF
TGTGCCAGCAGTTACTCTCCAGGGGGGTACTACGAGCAGTACTTC
>TRBJ1-5|.|TRBV6-2/TRBV6-3|.
CASRRRDTSNQPRHF
TGTGCCAGCAGACGACGGGACACAAGCAATCAGCCCCGGCATTTT
>TRBJ1-1|TRBD1|TRBV12-3/TRBV12-4|.
CASRPGGEGTEAFF
TGTGCCAGTCGTCCAGGGGGCGAGGGAACTGAAGCTTTCTTT
>TRBJ2-5|TRBD2|TRBV6-5|.
CASSLGLAGDTGETQYF
TGTGCCAGCAGTTTAGGACTAGCGGGCGATACGGGGGAGACCCAGTACTTC
>TRBJ2-7|TRBD1|TRBV10-1|.
CASSGGQTGEQYF
TGCGCCAGCAGTGGGGGACAGACCGGCGAGCAGTACTTC
>TRBJ2-1|TRBD2|TRBV20-1|few
CSASDPLADSYNEQFF
TGCAGTGCCTCTGACCCTCTAGCGGACTCCTACAATGAGCAGTTCTTC
>TRBJ2-1|TRBD1|TRBV7-2|.
CASSLRWDRDEQFF
TGTGCCAGCAGCTTAAGGTGGGACAGGGACGAGCAGTTCTTC
>TRBJ2-7|.|TRBV20-1|.
CSAGPGNEQYF
TGCAGTGCTGGACCGGGAAACGAGCAGTACTTC
>TRBJ2-2|TRBD1|TRBV7-6|.
CASSPRRDRGSGTGELFF
TGTGCCAGCAGCCCCCGCCGGGACAGGGGTTCTGGCACCGGGGAGCTGTTTTTT
>TRBJ2-1|.|TRBV9|.
CASSDRAPHNEQFF
TGTGCCAGCAGCGACCGGGCTCCTCACAATGAGCAGTTCTTC
>TRBJ2-7|.|TRBV20-1|few
CSARMVRYEQYF
TGCAGTGCTAGAATGGTGCGTTACGAGCAGTACTTC
>TRBJ2-3|.|TRBV4-1|many
CASSQTPVATDTQYF
TGCGCCAGCAGCCAAACGCCCGTAGCGACAGATACGCAGTATTTT
>TRBJ2-7|.|TRBV7-2|.
CASSPVGSYEQYF
TGTGCCAGCAGCCCCGTGGGGAGCTACGAGCAGTACTTC
>TRBJ1-2|TRBD1|TRBV2|few
CASRDSSRGHGYTF
TGTGCCAGCAGAGACTCGAGCAGGGGGCATGGCTACACCTTC
>TRBJ1-4|.|TRBV20-1|many
CSARTGSNEKLFF
TGCAGTGCTAGGACAGGCTCTAATGAAAAACTGTTTTTT
>TRBJ1-1|TRBD1|TRBV12-3/TRBV12-4|.
CASSILTGVTTEAFF
TGTGCCAGCAGCATTCTGACAGGGGTAACGACTGAAGCTTTCTTT
>TRBJ2-3|.|TRBV6-2/TRBV6-3|few
CASTPTRVNTQYF
TGTGCCAGCACCCCCACGAGGGTTAATACGCAGTATTTT
>TRBJ2-5|.|TRBV7-8|.
CASSWGVQETQYF
TGTGCCAGCAGCTGGGGAGTTCAAGAGACCCAGTACTTC
>TRBJ2-1|.|TRBV5-1|.
CASTGTLNNEQFF
TGCGCCAGCACCGGGACATTGAACAATGAGCAGTTCTTC
>TRBJ2-7|TRBD2|TRBV20-1|.
CSARDPLAGGSRYEQYF
TGCAGTGCTAGAGACCCCCTAGCGGGGGGCTCTCGGTACGAGCAGTACTTC
>TRBJ2-7|.|TRBV20-1|many
CSARDSRRGSEQYF
TGCAGTGCTAGAGATAGTCGGCGGGGCTCCGAGCAGTACTTC
>TRBJ2-1|.|TRBV5-1|.
CASSLKTASSYNEQFF
TGCGCCAGCAGCTTGAAGACGGCTAGCTCCTACAATGAGCAGTTCTTC
>TRBJ2-1|TRBD2|TRBV7-9|.
CASSPRGGLDYNEQFF
TGTGCCAGCAGCCCCCGGGGGGGCCTAGACTACAATGAGCAGTTCTTC
>TRBJ1-1|TRBD1|TRBV7-9|few
CASNDRDGTEAFF
TGTGCCAGCAACGACAGGGACGGCACTGAAGCTTTCTTT